This TCR beta chain comes out of a study of T-cell reconstitution after alpha-beta-depleted transplantation in children. Study outcomes and limitations: It was surviving recipient T cells and thymic progenitors that gave some patients high TCRbeta diversity at day 60.

This clonotype was counted many times. The antigen remains unidentified. From germline, CDR1 is LNHDA and CDR2 SQIVND (reference sequence). The V gene end was trimmed by 6 bases and the J gene end by 4 bases; junction bases not matched to a gene: 1. This CDR3 spans 12 amino acids. TCRbeta library construction was performed incorporating unique molecular identifiers. In TCRdb, the PCR reads were re-called with MiXCR into one record per CDR3 protein. The sample contains 90,000 to 100,000 distinct CDR3 sequences, more than 20% of which appear only once. The source was PBMCs, collected before TCRalphabeta/CD19-depleted stem cell transplant. This TCR came from a boy between 2 and 10 years old with acute lymphoblastic leukemia, due to receive a stem cell transplant. The chain employs TRBV19 and TRBJ1-1, with 8 positions matching TRBD1. The CDR3 bases are TGTGCCAGTAGGACAGGGGCCACTGAAGCTTTCTTT. Amino acid sequence: CASRTGATEAFF.